What follows are 32 T cell receptor beta chains derived from one specimen sequenced in a study of response to subunit inactivated influenza vaccine. TCRdb re-derived calls from the RT-PCR reads in MiXCR, one entry per CDR3 protein. This sample has hundreds of thousands of distinct CDR3 sequences, with less than 20% found just once. The material was PBMCs from blood, obtained approximately 5 days after vaccination. These receptors came from a man in his fifties who received an inactivated influenza vaccine.

This clonotype showed up many times. V is TRBV29-1 and J is TRBJ2-1; 10 nucleotides line up with TRBD2. Per the germline V gene, CDR1 is SQVTM and CDR2 is ANQGSEA. The CDR3 loop spans 17 amino acids. After removal of 2 bases from V and 2 bases from J, the junction contained 9 bases not matched to a gene. CDR3 DNA sequence: TGCAGCGTTGAATTGGGGCTAGCGGGAGTACCCTACAATGAGCAGTTCTTC. Translated: CSVELGLAGVPYNEQFF.

The chain has TRBV12-5 and TRBJ2-1; TRBD1 matches at 10 bases. This CDR3 comprises 15 residues. Trimming took 4 bases from V and 8 from J; bases not matched to a gene: 8. Per germline, CDR1 LGHNT and CDR2 FRNRAP. The CDR3 nucleotides are TGTGCTAGTGGTTCAGGACAGGGGGGGGCGGATGAGCAGTTCTTC. It encodes CASGSGQGGADEQFF.

This chain uses TRBV20-1 with TRBJ2-7; tentatively, D is TRBD2 (7 bases). This CDR3 has 15 amino acids. Trimming stripped 4 bases from V and 3 bases from J, with 19 bases between. The germline gives CDR1 DFQATT, CDR2 SNEGSKA (reference sequence). The CDR3 bases are TGCAGTGCTAACCCTCCGGGGGGCAGCCGCTACGAGCAGTACTTC. Translated, it gives CSANPPGGSRYEQYF.

The V call is TRBV7-9, the J call TRBJ2-7, with 10 nucleotides matching TRBD2. This CDR3 spans 15 amino acids. From germline, CDR1 is SEHNR and CDR2 FQNEAQ (reference sequence). V lost 0 bases, J lost 5 bases, and 4 bases stayed unmatched. The CDR3 DNA follows: TGTGCCAGCAGCTTAGCGTCCGGACTAGCGGACGAGCAGTACTTC. Amino acids: CASSLASGLADEQYF.

The V and J genes are TRBV7-8 and TRBJ2-7, with 8 bases fitting TRBD2. V dropped 2 bases and J dropped 1; count of bases not matched to a gene: 4. Germline V gives CDR1 SGHVS, CDR2 FQNEAQ. The CDR3 loop spans 15 amino acids. Here the CDR3 DNA reads TGTGCCAGCAGCTTACCAGCGGGAGTGTCCTACGAGCAGTACTTC. It specifies CASSLPAGVSYEQYF.

The chain employs TRBV11-2 and TRBJ1-1, with D hard to call. Looked up from germline, CDR1 is SGHAT and CDR2 is FQNNGV. V lost 1 base to trimming and J lost 5 bases, with 8 bases between them. The CDR3 extends over 13 amino acids. The DNA of the CDR3 is TGTGCCAGCAGCTTAGTTCGGAGGACTGAAGCTTTCTTT. Encoded protein: CASSLVRRTEAFF.

The CDR3 DNA reads as TGTGCCAGCAGCTTAACTAGCGGGAGAAAAAACGAGCAGTACTTC. Translation: CASSLTSGRKNEQYF. V and J are TRBV7-9 and TRBJ2-7, with 11 nucleotides matching TRBD2. The CDR3 has 15 residues. The V gene's germline CDR1 is SEHNR and CDR2 FQNEAQ (reference sequence). The trim removed 2 bases at V and 5 bases at J, leaving 5 bases unmatched.

This sequence joins TRBV7-9 and TRBJ2-1, with a tentative D call TRBD2 (5 bases). V dropped 7 bases and J dropped 7 bases, with 8 bases sitting between them. CDR3 size: 11 residues. Germline lookup yields CDR1 SEHNR and CDR2 FQNEAQ (reference sequence). CDR3 in amino acids: CASTGKNEQFF. The CDR3 DNA sequence: TGTGCCAGCACCGGGAAAAATGAGCAGTTCTTC.

As for this clonotype: The junction does not match germline at one end; this may be a read error. This rearrangement joins TRBV10-3 to TRBJ2-2; 7 bases line up with TRBD1. The CDR3 length is 16 residues. CDR1 and CDR2 (germline): ENHRY, SYGVKD. CDR3 DNA sequence: TGTTCCATCAGTGAGTCACGGACAGGGAACACCGGGGAGCTGTTTTTT. Protein: CSISESRTGNTGELFF.

The rearrangement uses TRBV25-1 and TRBJ2-5; D gene uncertain. The CDR3 covers 11 residues. The V gene lost 10 bases and the J gene lost 5 bases, with 11 bases spanning the gap. Germline CDR1 is MGHDK and CDR2 is SYGVNS. CDR3 DNA: TGTGCCACAGCACGTCGGGAGACCCAGTACTTC. Its translation: CATARRETQYF.

This clonotype was detected many times. Written as DNA, the CDR3 is TGCAGTGCTAGAGATATGTACAGAGACACCGGGGAGCTGTTTTTT. The encoded protein is CSARDMYRDTGELFF. This chain joins TRBV20-1 and TRBJ2-2; D remains unclear. The CDR3 is made up of 15 amino acids. CDR1 and CDR2 (germline): DFQATT, SNEGSKA (reference sequence). V was cut by 0 bases and J by 3 bases, with 11 bases left in between.

J is TRBJ2-5 and V is TRBV25-1; 9 nucleotides align to TRBD1. Germline loops: CDR1 MGHDK, CDR2 SYGVNS. The CDR3 loop spans 15 amino acids. The V segment lost 7 bases and the J segment 5 bases; nucleotides outside the gene matches: 11. The CDR3 nucleotides read TGTGCCAGCACACCGACAGGGGGATCGTTCGAGACCCAGTACTTC. It codes for CASTPTGGSFETQYF.

This chain joins TRBV19 and TRBJ2-7; no clear D gene. Germline V gene sequence: CDR1 LNHDA, CDR2 SQIVND (reference sequence). This CDR3 comprises 13 residues. V lost 0 bases and J lost 4, with 7 bases in between. CDR3 residues: CASSIDQRYEQYF. The CDR3, as DNA: TGTGCCAGTAGTATAGATCAGCGTTACGAGCAGTACTTC.

The chain uses TRBV12-3 or TRBV12-4 and TRBJ1-1; D ambiguous. The CDR3 length is 14 residues. V lost 3 bases and J lost 1, with 9 bases in between. The CDR3 region is CASSFGSQNTEAFF. CDR3 nucleotides: TGTGCCAGCAGTTTCGGCAGTCAGAACACTGAAGCTTTCTTT.

The chain combines TRBV4-1 with TRBJ2-7; TRBD2 might be the D (5 bases). The germline V and J ends were trimmed by 4 bases and 3 bases, with 13 bases remaining between them. Germline values: CDR1 MGHRA, CDR2 YSYEKL. The CDR3 is 14 residues long. DNA for the CDR3: TGCGCCAGCAGCCCTTTCAGTGGAGGCTACGAGCAGTACTTC. Translating it yields CASSPFSGGYEQYF.

The chain uses TRBV24-1 and TRBJ2-7; 7 bases fit TRBD1. This CDR3 spans 16 amino acids. Germline V gene sequence: CDR1 KGHDR, CDR2 SFDVKD. The V gene end was trimmed by 2 bases and the J gene end by 2 bases; junction bases not matched to a gene: 8. This CDR3 is CATSDSPGQRAYEQYF. The DNA of the CDR3 is TGTGCCACCAGTGATTCTCCGGGACAGAGGGCCTACGAGCAGTACTTC.

The rearrangement uses TRBV10-3 and TRBJ2-3, with TRBD2 matching 13 bases. The CDR3 covers 15 residues. The V and J ends lost 10 bases and 4 bases, in that order; junction bases with no gene match: 8. CDR1 and CDR2 (germline): ENHRY, SYGVKD. The CDR3 sequence: CATRLAGGRADTQYF. The CDR3 coding sequence is TGTGCCACACGACTAGCGGGGGGAAGGGCAGATACGCAGTATTTT.

The rearrangement links TRBV5-1 to TRBJ2-7; a possible D gene is TRBD2 (7 bases). Germline V gene sequence: CDR1 SGHRS, CDR2 YFSETQ. Trimming cost V 1 base and J 2 bases, with 16 bases left between them. This CDR3 comprises 16 residues. This CDR3 is CASSLKLGGAPYEQYF. CDR3 bases: TGCGCCAGCAGCTTGAAGCTGGGGGGGGCCCCCTACGAGCAGTACTTC. Combining the CDR3 with reference TRBV5-1 and TRBJ2-7 gives the whole variable domain KAGVTQTPRYLIKTRGQQVTLSCSPISGHRSVSWYQQTPGQGLQFLFEYFSETQRNKGNFPGRFSGRQFSNSRSEMNVSTLELGDSALYLCASSLKLGGAPYEQYFGPGTRLTVT.

The chain uses TRBV5-5 and TRBJ2-1; 10 nucleotides match TRBD2. This CDR3 region has 17 residues. V lost 0 bases to trimming and J lost 6 bases; unmatched junction nucleotides: 9. In germline, CDR1 is SGHKS, CDR2 YYEKEE (reference sequence). The DNA of the CDR3 is TGTGCCAGCAGCTTGGGGCTAGCGGGAGACGGGAGCAATGAGCAGTTCTTC. As protein: CASSLGLAGDGSNEQFF.

This chain links TRBV5-4 with TRBJ2-7; D call uncertain. Germline lookup yields CDR1 SGHNT and CDR2 YYREEE (reference sequence). Trimming removed 5 bases from V and 0 bases from J, with 9 bases in between. The CDR3 covers 13 residues. The CDR3 DNA follows: TGTGCCAGCAGGACTTCTGACTCCTACGAGCAGTACTTC. Amino acid sequence: CASRTSDSYEQYF. Combining the CDR3 with reference TRBV5-4 and TRBJ2-7 gives the whole variable domain ETGVTQSPTHLIKTRGQQVTLRCSSQSGHNTVSWYQQALGQGPQFIFQYYREEENGRGNFPPRFSGLQFPNYSSELNVNALELDDSALYLCASRTSDSYEQYFGPGTRLTVT.

This clonotype was counted a single time. This chain joins TRBV3-1 and TRBJ2-1, with 7 bases matching TRBD1. The V and J ends lost 1 base and 1 base, in that order; junction bases with no gene match: 1. Germline assignment: CDR1 LGHDT and CDR2 YNNKEL (reference sequence). The CDR3 contains 15 residues. CDR3 loop: CASSQGTGSYNEQFF. The CDR3 nucleotides are TGTGCCAGCAGCCAAGGGACAGGTTCCTACAATGAGCAGTTCTTC.

This clonotype was seen more than once but under ten times. The rearrangement uses TRBV4-3 and TRBJ2-6, with TRBD1 matching 8 bases. Germline V CDR1 and CDR2: LGHNA, YSLEER. Losses at the gene ends were 0 bases for V and 3 bases for J; bases not matched to a gene: 7. CDR3 length equals 18 residues. The CDR3 sequence is CASSQEPAGGYGANVLTF. The DNA for the CDR3 is TGCGCCAGCAGCCAAGAACCGGCAGGGGGCTATGGGGCCAACGTCCTGACTTTC.

This clonotype has a count of ten or more. This chain uses TRBV5-5 with TRBJ2-3, with D hard to call. Germline V gene lookup returns CDR1 SGHKS and CDR2 YYEKEE (reference sequence). CDR3 length equals 14 residues. Deletions cut 4 bases from V and 6 bases from J, with 15 bases between. CDR3 sequence (DNA): TGTGCCAGCAGCCGCTCTTCTCTTTCTGATACGCAGTATTTT. This gives the protein CASSRSSLSDTQYF.

This clonotype was recorded at least ten times. This chain uses TRBV20-1 with TRBJ2-1; D assignment may be TRBD1 or TRBD2 (6 bases each). CDR1 and CDR2 (germline): DFQATT, SNEGSKA (reference sequence). The CDR3 runs to 15 residues. Trimming stripped 5 bases from V and 7 bases from J, with 21 bases between. In DNA, the CDR3 is TGCAGTGCTTTAGATATAGGGGGGAGCTATAATGAGCAGTTCTTC. Translation gives CSALDIGGSYNEQFF.

This clonotype turned up a few times. J is TRBJ1-1 and V is TRBV6-1; the match to TRBD1 covers 9 bases. V gave up 8 bases and J gave up 5 bases; unmatched junction bases: 6. This CDR3 is built from 13 residues. The germline V gene has CDR1 MNHNS and CDR2 SASEGT. The DNA for the CDR3 is TGTGCCAGCTGCCCGACAGGGGGAACTGAAGCTTTCTTT. Translation gives CASCPTGGTEAFF.

The V gene is TRBV3-1, the J gene TRBJ1-5, with D perhaps matching TRBD1 (5 bases). Trimming stripped 2 bases from V and 2 bases from J, with 13 bases between. The CDR3 consists of 16 residues. Germline-derived CDR1 and CDR2 are LGHDT and YNNKEL (reference sequence). The CDR3 spells CASSQQGGPGNQPQHF. CDR3 sequence (DNA): TGTGCCAGCAGCCAACAGGGTGGTCCAGGCAATCAGCCCCAGCATTTT.

This clonotype was observed a handful of times. J is TRBJ2-3 and V is TRBV4-3; TRBD2 matches 9 bases. The junction had 14 bases not matched to a gene; V was cut back by 0 bases and J by 1 base. Germline V gene lookup returns CDR1 LGHNA and CDR2 YSLEER. The CDR3 has 20 residues. The CDR3 is CASSQDPLSGSGGRTDTQYF. CDR3 nucleotide sequence: TGCGCCAGCAGCCAAGATCCCCTGTCAGGTAGCGGGGGTCGCACAGATACGCAGTATTTT.

The rearrangement links TRBV11-2 to TRBJ1-1; D ambiguous. The V gene's germline CDR1 is SGHAT and CDR2 FQNNGV. The CDR3 spans 17 residues. Trimming stripped 3 bases from V and 1 base from J, with 18 bases between. This chain's CDR3 is CASSLSYISRKNTEAFF. DNA of the CDR3: TGTGCCAGCAGCTTGTCGTATATCTCACGGAAGAACACTGAAGCTTTCTTT.

V usage is TRBV19 and J usage is TRBJ2-5; TRBD2 might be the D (5 bases). Trimming cost V 8 bases and J 2 bases, with 15 bases left between them. Germline V lookup: CDR1 LNHDA, CDR2 SQIVND (reference sequence). CDR3 length equals 14 residues. The CDR3 nucleotides are TGTGCCAGTTCCCAAGGGAGAGGGCAAGAGACCCAGTACTTC. It codes for CASSQGRGQETQYF.

This clonotype has a handful of counts. The rearrangement links TRBV29-1 to TRBJ2-3; D is ambiguous. V was clipped by 5 bases and J by 0 bases, with 3 bases between them. The CDR3 covers 11 residues. Germline V gene data show CDR1 as SQVTM and CDR2 as ANQGSEA. The CDR3 loop reads CSVRSTDTQYF. The CDR3 bases are TGCAGCGTTCGGAGCACAGATACGCAGTATTTT.

J is TRBJ1-4 and V is TRBV20-1; the D is unclear. The germline gives CDR1 DFQATT, CDR2 SNEGSKA (reference sequence). The CDR3 extends over 15 amino acids. Trimming left V 0 bases short and J 5 bases short, with 13 bases between. CDR3 sequence: CSARDPGRDNEKLFF. In DNA, the CDR3 is TGCAGTGCTAGAGATCCTGGCAGAGACAATGAAAAACTGTTTTTT.

This clonotype was recorded a few times. V is TRBV29-1 and J is TRBJ2-3; no definite D call. Per the germline V gene, CDR1 is SQVTM and CDR2 is ANQGSEA. Trimming removed 4 bases from V and 4 bases from J, with 9 bases in between. The CDR3 sequence is 12 residues long. The CDR3 spells CSVGASADTQYF. Here the CDR3 DNA reads TGCAGCGTTGGGGCGAGCGCAGATACGCAGTATTTT.